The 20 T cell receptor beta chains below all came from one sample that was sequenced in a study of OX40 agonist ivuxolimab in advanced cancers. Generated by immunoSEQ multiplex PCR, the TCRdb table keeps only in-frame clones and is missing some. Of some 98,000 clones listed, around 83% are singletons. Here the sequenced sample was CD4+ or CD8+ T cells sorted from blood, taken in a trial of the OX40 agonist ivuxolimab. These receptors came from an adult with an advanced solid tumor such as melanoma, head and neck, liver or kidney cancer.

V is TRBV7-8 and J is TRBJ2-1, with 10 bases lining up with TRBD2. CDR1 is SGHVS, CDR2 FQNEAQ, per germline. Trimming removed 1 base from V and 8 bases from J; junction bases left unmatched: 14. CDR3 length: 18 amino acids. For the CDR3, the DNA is TGTGCCAGCAGCTTAGTCCCCGGGACTAGCGTTTCGGGGTATGAGCAGTTCTTC. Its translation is CASSLVPGTSVSGYEQFF.

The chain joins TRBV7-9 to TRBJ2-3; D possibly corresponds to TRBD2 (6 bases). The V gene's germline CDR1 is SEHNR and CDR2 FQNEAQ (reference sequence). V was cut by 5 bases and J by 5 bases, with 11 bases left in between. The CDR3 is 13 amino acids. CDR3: CASSPQGGDTQYF. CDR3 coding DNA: TGTGCCAGCAGCCCCCAGGGAGGAGATACGCAGTATTTT.

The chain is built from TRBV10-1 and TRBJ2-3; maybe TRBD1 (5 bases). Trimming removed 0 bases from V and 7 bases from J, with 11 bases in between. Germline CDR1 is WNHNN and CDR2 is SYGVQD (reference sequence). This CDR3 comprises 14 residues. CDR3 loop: CASSESGRAYTQYF. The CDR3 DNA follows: TGCGCCAGCAGTGAGTCGGGCAGGGCATATACGCAGTATTTT.

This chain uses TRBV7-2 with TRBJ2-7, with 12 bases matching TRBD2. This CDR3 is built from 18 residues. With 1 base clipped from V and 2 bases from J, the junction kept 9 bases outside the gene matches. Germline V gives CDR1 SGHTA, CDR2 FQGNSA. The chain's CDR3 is CASSLVPTSGSRAYEQYF. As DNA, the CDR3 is TGTGCCAGCAGCTTAGTTCCGACTAGCGGGAGTCGGGCCTACGAGCAGTACTTC.

The DNA for the CDR3 is TGTGCCAGCAGGCGCTCCTTAAACTATGGCTACACCTTC. As protein: CASRRSLNYGYTF. V and J are TRBV2 and TRBJ1-2; D gene ambiguous. Between the trimmed V and J ends, which lost 6 bases and 2 bases, there was a span of 10 bases. Looked up from germline, CDR1 is SNHLY and CDR2 is FYNNEI. The CDR3 contains 13 residues.

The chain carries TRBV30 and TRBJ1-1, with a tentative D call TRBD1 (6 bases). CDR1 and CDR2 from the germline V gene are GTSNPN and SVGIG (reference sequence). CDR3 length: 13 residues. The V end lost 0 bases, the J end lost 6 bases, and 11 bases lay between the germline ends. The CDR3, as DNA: TGTGCCTGGAGTGTAAGGGGGGGCGCTGAAGCTTTCTTT. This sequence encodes CAWSVRGGAEAFF.

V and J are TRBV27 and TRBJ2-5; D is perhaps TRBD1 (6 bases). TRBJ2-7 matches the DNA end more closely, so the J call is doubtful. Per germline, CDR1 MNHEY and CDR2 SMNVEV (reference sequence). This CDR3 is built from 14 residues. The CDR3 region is CASSFQGRSYEQYF. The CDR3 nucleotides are TGTGCCAGCAGTTTTCAGGGGCGCTCCTACGAGCAGTACTTC.

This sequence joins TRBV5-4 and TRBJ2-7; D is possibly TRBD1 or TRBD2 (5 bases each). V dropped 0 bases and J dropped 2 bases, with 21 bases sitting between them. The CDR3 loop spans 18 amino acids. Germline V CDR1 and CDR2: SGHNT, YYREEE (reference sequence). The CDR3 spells CASSLASSRGRDPYEQYF. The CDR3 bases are TGTGCCAGCAGCTTGGCTAGTTCCCGGGGTAGGGACCCCTACGAGCAGTACTTC.

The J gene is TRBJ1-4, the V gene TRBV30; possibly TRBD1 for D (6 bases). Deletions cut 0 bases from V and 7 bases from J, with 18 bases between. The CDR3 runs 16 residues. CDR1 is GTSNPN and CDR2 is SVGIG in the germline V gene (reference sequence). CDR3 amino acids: CAWSVQTVGAGEKLFF. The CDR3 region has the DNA TGTGCCTGGAGTGTACAGACGGTGGGGGCTGGTGAAAAACTGTTTTTT.

CDR3 nucleotides: TGTGCTAGTGGTCCGTCGAACACCGGGGAGCTGTTTTTT. Translating it yields CASGPSNTGELFF. The chain uses TRBV12-5 and TRBJ2-2; D gene ambiguous. The CDR3 length is 13 residues. V was shortened by 5 bases and J by 0 bases, with 4 bases between the two germline ends. Germline lookup yields CDR1 LGHNT and CDR2 FRNRAP. Full variable domain (missing parts from reference TRBV12-5 and TRBJ2-2): DARVTQTPRHKVTEMGQEVTMRCQPILGHNTVFWYRQTMMQGLELLAYFRNRAPLDDSGMPKDRFSAEMPDATLATLKIQPSEPRDSAVYFCASGPSNTGELFFGEGSRLTVL.

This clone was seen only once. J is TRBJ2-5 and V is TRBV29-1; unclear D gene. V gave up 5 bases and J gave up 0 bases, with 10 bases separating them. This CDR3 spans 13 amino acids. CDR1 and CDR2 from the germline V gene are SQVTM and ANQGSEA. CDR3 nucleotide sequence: TGCAGCGTTAGCCATTCATACCAAGAGACCCAGTACTTC. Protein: CSVSHSYQETQYF.

The chain's CDR3 is CASSATGHSGNTIYF. CDR3 DNA sequence: TGTGCCAGCAGTGCAACAGGGCACTCTGGAAACACCATATATTTT. This rearrangement joins TRBV6-5 to TRBJ1-3, with D possibly TRBD1 on 6 matching bases. The CDR3 runs 15 residues. Trimming left V 5 bases short and J 0 bases short, with 11 bases between. The germline V gene has CDR1 MNHEY and CDR2 SVGAGI.

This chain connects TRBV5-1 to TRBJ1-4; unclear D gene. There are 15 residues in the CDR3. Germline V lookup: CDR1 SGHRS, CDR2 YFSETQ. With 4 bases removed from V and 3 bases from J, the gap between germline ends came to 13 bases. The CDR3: CASSTRPGANEKLFF. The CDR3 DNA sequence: TGCGCCAGCAGCACCCGACCGGGAGCTAATGAAAAACTGTTTTTT.

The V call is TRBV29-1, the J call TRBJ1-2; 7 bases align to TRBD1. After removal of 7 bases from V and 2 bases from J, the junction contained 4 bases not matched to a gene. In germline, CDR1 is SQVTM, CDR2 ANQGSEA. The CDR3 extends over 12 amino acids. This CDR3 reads CSGKQGNYGYTF. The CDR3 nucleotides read TGCAGCGGGAAACAGGGGAACTATGGCTACACCTTC.

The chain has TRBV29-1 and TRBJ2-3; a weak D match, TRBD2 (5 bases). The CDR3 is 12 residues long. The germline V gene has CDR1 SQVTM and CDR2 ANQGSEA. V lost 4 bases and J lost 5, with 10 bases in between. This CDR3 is CSVVHGGDTQYF. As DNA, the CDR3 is TGCAGCGTTGTCCATGGAGGAGATACGCAGTATTTT.

The CDR3 region is CASSLGGAGVTQETQYF. The CDR3 DNA sequence: TGTGCCAGCAGCTTAGGCGGCGCGGGGGTAACCCAAGAGACCCAGTACTTC. The gene calls are TRBV11-3 and TRBJ2-5; 7 nucleotides agree with TRBD2. J gave up 1 base and V 1 base, and 9 bases lay outside the gene matches. Per germline, CDR1 SGHNT and CDR2 YENEEA. The CDR3 loop spans 17 amino acids.

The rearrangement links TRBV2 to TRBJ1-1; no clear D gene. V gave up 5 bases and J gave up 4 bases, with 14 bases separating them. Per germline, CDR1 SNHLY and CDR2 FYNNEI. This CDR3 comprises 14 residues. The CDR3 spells CASSITGMITEAFF. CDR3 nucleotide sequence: TGTGCCAGCAGTATCACGGGGATGATCACTGAAGCTTTCTTT.

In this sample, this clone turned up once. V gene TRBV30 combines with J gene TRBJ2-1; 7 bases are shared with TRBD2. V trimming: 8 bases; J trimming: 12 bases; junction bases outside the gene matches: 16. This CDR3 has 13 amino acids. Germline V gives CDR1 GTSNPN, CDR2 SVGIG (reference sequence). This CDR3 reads CAGSSGWDLGQFF. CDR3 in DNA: TGTGCCGGCTCTAGCGGTTGGGACCTGGGGCAGTTCTTC.

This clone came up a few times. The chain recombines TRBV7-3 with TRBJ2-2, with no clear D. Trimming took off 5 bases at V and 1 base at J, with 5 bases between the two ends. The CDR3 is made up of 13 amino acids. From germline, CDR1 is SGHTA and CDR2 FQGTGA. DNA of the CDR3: TGTGCCAGCAGCGCTATGAACACCGGGGAGCTGTTTTTT. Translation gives CASSAMNTGELFF.

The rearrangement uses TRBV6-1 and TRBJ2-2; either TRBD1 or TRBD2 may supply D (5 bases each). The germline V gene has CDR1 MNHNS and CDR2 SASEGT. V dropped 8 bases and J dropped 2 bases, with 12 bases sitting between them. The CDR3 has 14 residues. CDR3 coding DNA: TGTGCCAGCCGGGACCTTTTCAACACCGGGGAGCTGTTTTTT. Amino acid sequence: CASRDLFNTGELFF.